This T cell receptor beta chain is from a study of regulatory T cells in long-lasting Graves disease. Whole-study findings and limits: Rather than thyroid tissue, only peripheral blood underwent study.

iRepertoire HTBI primers and Arm-PCR of CDR3 regions built TCR beta libraries. TCRdb re-called the multiplex PCR reads through MiXCR, storing one row per CDR3 protein. This sample has 600,000 to 800,000 distinct CDR3 sequences; around 30% occur once, and the top ten carry around 42%. In the case of this clonotype: Its target is unknown.

V shed 5 bases and J 4 bases; nucleotides not matched to a gene: 9. This CDR3 spans 15 amino acids. In germline, CDR1 is SGHRS, CDR2 YFSETQ. Sample time point: persistent/refractory GD, antithyroid drugs over 5 years with positive TRAb. RNA extracted from PBMCs served as the sequencing template. Graves' disease diagnosis followed American Thyroid Association guidelines. The sequenced sample was peripheral blood mononuclear cells (PBMCs), obtained when the disease was refractory, from a patient treated with antithyroid drugs. This TCR was recovered from a female donor with Graves disease. This sequence joins TRBV5-1 and TRBJ1-2; 9 bases align to TRBD1. This CDR3 reads CASRIGTGIGYGYTF. The DNA for the CDR3 is TGCGCCAGCAGAATCGGGACAGGGATCGGCTATGGCTACACCTTC.